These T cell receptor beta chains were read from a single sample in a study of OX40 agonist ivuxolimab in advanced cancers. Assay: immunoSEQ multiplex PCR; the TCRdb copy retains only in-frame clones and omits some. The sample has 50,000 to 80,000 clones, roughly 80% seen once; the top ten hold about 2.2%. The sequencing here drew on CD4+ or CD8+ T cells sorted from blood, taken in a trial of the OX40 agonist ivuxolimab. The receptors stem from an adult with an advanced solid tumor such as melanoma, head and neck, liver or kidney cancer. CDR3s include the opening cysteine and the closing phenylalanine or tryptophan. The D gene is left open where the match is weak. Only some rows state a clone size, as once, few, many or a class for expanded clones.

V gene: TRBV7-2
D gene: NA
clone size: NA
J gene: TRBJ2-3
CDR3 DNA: TGTGCCAGCAGCTTAGGGGGGCAGTGGACAGATACGCAGTATTTT
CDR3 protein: CASSLGGQWTDTQYF

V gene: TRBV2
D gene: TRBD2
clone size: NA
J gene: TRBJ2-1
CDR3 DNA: TGTGCCAGCAGTGAAACTAGCGGGAGGGCCTATGAGCAGTTCTTC
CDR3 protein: CASSETSGRAYEQFF

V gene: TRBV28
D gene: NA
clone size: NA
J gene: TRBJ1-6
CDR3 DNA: TGTGCCACAAGGGGAGGGGGCTCCTATAATTCACCCCTCCACTTT
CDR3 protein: CATRGGGSYNSPLHF

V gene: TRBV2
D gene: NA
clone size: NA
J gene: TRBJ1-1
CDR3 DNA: TGTGCCAGCAGCCCCCTAACAGGTTGGACCACTGAAGCTTTCTTT
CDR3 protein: CASSPLTGWTTEAFF

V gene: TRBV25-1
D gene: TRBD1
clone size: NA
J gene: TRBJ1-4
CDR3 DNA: TGTGCCAGCAGTGAATTACAGGGGGTGAGAGAAAAACTGTTTTTT
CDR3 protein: CASSELQGVREKLFF

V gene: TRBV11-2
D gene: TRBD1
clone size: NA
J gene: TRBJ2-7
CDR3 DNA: TGTGCCAGCAGCTTTGGACAGGCCCTACCTTCCTCCTTC
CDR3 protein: CASSFGQALPSSF

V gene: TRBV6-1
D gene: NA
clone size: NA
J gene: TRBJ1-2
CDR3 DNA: TGTGCCAGCTTCGGGCGGTATGGCTACACCTTC
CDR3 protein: CASFGRYGYTF

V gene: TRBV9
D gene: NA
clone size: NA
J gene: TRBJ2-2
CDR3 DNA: TGTGCCAGCAGCGTAGGAGGCAGTCAGGGTACCGGGGAGCTGTTTTTT
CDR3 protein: CASSVGGSQGTGELFF

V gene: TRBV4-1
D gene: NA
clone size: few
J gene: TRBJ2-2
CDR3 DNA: TGCGCCAGCAGCCAGAACGCCGGATCCCGGGCCGGGGAGCTGTTTTTT
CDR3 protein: CASSQNAGSRAGELFF

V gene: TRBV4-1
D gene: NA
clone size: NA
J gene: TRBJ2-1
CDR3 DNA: TGCGCCAGCAGCCAAGATCCGGGACGTTGGGGTGAGCAGTTCTTC
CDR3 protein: CASSQDPGRWGEQFF

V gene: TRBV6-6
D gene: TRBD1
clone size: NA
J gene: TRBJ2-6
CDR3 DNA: TGTGCCAGCAGTTCCCAGGGGGCCTCCGGGGCCAACGTCCTGACTTTC
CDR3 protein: CASSSQGASGANVLTF

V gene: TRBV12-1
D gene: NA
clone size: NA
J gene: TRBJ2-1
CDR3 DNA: TGTGCCAGCATCCGACAGGGCGGGAGAAATGAGCAGTTCTTC
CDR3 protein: CASIRQGGRNEQFF

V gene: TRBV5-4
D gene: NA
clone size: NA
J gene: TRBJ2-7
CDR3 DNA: TGTGCCAGCAGCTTGTCCTCTTCCTCCTACGAGCAGTACTTC
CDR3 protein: CASSLSSSSYEQYF

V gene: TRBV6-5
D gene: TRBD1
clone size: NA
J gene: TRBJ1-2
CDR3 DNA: TGTGCCAGCAGTTCTCAATGGACAGGGGCTGGCTACACCTTC
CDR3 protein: CASSSQWTGAGYTF

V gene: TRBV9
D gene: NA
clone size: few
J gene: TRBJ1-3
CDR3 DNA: TGTGCCAGCAGTGGATATGGAAACACCATATATTTT
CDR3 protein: CASSGYGNTIYF

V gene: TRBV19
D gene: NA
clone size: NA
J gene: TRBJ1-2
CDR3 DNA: TGTGCCAGTAGCTGGGAGGTCAACTTTAACTATGGCTACACCTTC
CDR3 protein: CASSWEVNFNYGYTF

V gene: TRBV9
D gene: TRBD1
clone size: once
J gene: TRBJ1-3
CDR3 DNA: TGTGCCAGCAGCGTAACAGGGGGAAGTGGAAACACCATATATTTT
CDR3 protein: CASSVTGGSGNTIYF

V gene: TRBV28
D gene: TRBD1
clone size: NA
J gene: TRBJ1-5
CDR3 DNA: TGTGCCAGCAGAATACTACAGGGGGAATTTCAGCCCCAGCATTTT
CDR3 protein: CASRILQGEFQPQHF

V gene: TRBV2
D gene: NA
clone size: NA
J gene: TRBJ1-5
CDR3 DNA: TGTGCCAGCAGTCGACAGGAGAATCAGCCCCAGCATTTT
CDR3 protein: CASSRQENQPQHF

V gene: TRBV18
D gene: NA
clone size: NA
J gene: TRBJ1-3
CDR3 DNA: TGTGCCAGCTCACCACCGCAGGACTCTGGAAACACCATATATTTT
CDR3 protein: CASSPPQDSGNTIYF

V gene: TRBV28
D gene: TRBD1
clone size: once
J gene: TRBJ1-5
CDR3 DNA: TGTGCCAGCAGTCTGACAGGGTTCAATCAGCCCCAGCATTTT
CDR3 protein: CASSLTGFNQPQHF

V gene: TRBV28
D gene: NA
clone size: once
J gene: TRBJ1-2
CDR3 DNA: TGTGCCAGCAGTCCCGACGTGAACTATGGCTACACCTTC
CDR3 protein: CASSPDVNYGYTF

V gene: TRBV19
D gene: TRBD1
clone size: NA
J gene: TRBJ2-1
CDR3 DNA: TGTGCCAGTAGTATAGGGTGGACAGGGCTCCCCAATGAGCAGTTCTTC
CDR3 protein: CASSIGWTGLPNEQFF

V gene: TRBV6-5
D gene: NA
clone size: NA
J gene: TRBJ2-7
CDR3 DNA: TGTGCCAGCAGTGCCCCAGGAACCCACGAGCAGTACTTC
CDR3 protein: CASSAPGTHEQYF

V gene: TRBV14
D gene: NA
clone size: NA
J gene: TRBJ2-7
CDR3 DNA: TGTGCCAGCAGCCAAGATGGGCCCCGGAGTAGTTTTTATCTCTCCTACGAGCAGTACTTC
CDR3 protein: CASSQDGPRSSFYLSYEQYF

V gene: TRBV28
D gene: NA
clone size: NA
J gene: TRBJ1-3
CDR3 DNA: TGTGCCAGCAGCGGGGGCATGGGAAACACCATATATTTT
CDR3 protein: CASSGGMGNTIYF

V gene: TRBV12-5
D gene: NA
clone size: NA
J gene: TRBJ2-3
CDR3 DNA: TGTGCTAGTGCCCTCCTTTTAAGGAGCACAGATACGCAGTATTTT
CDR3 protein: CASALLLRSTDTQYF

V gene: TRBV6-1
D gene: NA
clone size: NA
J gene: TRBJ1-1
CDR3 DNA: TGTGCCAGCAGTGAATGGGCAGGGGCCACTGAAGCTTTCTTT
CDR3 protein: CASSEWAGATEAFF

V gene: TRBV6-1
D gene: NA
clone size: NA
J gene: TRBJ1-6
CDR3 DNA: TGTGCCAGCAGTGAAGAAACGGGGGTTAATTCACCCCTCCACTTT
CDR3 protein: CASSEETGVNSPLHF

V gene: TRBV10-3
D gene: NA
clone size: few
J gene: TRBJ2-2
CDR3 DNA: TGTGCCATCAGTGACGTCACCGGGGAGCTGTTTTTT
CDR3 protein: CAISDVTGELFF

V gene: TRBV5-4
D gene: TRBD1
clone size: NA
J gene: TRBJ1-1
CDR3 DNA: TGTGCCAGCAGCATACAGGGGGGAACTGAAGCTTTCTTT
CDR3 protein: CASSIQGGTEAFF

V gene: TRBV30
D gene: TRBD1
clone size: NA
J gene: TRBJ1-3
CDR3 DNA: TGTGCCTCCCGGACAGGACGAAACACCATATATTTT
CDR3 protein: CASRTGRNTIYF

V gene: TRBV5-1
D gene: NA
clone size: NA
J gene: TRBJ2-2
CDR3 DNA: TGCGCCAGCAGCTTGGCGCGGTTGAACACCGGGGAGCTGTTTTTT
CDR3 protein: CASSLARLNTGELFF

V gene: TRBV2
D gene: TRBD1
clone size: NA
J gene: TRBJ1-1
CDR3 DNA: TGTGCCAGCAGTCGACAGGGTATGAACACTGAAGCTTTCTTT
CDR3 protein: CASSRQGMNTEAFF

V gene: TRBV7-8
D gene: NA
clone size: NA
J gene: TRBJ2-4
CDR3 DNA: TGTGCCAGCCCTTTATATGAAAACATTCAGTACTTC
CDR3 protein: CASPLYENIQYF

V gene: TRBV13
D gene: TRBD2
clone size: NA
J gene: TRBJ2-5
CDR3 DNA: TGTGCCAGCAGCTACAGAGGAGCGGGGCCTGGGGAGACCCAGTACTTC
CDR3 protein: CASSYRGAGPGETQYF